The 29 T cell receptor beta chains below were found in one sample sequenced in a study of T cell responses to AZD1222 COVID-19 vaccine. Profiling relied on immunoSEQ multiplex PCR, and the TCRdb table lists in-frame clones only, not all of them. The repertoire includes more than 150,000 clones, roughly 91% of them detected once, and more than 0.75% sits in the top ten. Sequenced material: peripheral blood, taken on day 0 of AZD1222 vaccination. All receptors derive from an adult in good health.

By proportion, this clone is medium-sized. The V gene is TRBV19, the J gene TRBJ2-7; 8 nucleotides agree with TRBD1. V was clipped by 5 bases and J by 5 bases; unmatched bases: 8. CDR3 size: 14 residues. From germline, CDR1 is LNHDA and CDR2 SQIVND (reference sequence). CDR3 nucleotide sequence: TGTGCCAGTAGTCTGGGCCAGGGGGCCGACGAGCAGTACTTC. Encoded protein: CASSLGQGADEQYF.

The chain links TRBV11-2 to TRBJ2-7, with 11 bases identical to TRBD1. V gave up 4 bases and J gave up 1 base; unmatched junction bases: 6. CDR3 length: 16 amino acids. The germline gives CDR1 SGHAT, CDR2 FQNNGV. For the CDR3, the DNA is TGTGCCAGCAGCTCACCTGGGACAGGGGGGTCCTACGAGCAGTACTTC. Translation: CASSSPGTGGSYEQYF.

The V and J genes are TRBV4-1 and TRBJ2-3; D remains unclear. Deletions cut 1 base from V and 0 bases from J, with 11 bases between. The CDR3 spans 16 residues. Germline V gene lookup returns CDR1 MGHRA and CDR2 YSYEKL. CDR3 sequence reads: CASSQGSGTSTDTQYF. The CDR3 nucleotides read TGCGCCAGCAGCCAAGGCTCAGGTACTAGCACAGATACGCAGTATTTT.

This chain links TRBV18 with TRBJ1-1, with D perhaps TRBD1 (6 bases). Trimming removed 3 bases at V and 1 base at J, with 6 bases between. Germline CDR1 and CDR2: KGHSH and LQKENI. CDR3 length: 13 residues. This CDR3 is CASSPGQNTEAFF. The CDR3 nucleotides are TGTGCCAGCTCACCGGGACAGAACACTGAAGCTTTCTTT. The full variable domain, rest sourced from reference TRBV18 and TRBJ1-1, is NAGVMQNPRHLVRRRGQEARLRCSPMKGHSHVYWYRQLPEEGLKFMVYLQKENIIDESGMPKERFSAEFPKEGPSILRIQQVVRGDSAAYFCASSPGQNTEAFFGQGTRLTVV.

The rearrangement uses TRBV2 and TRBJ2-5; D may be TRBD2 (6 bases). Deletions cut 3 bases from V and 4 bases from J, with 15 bases between. The CDR3 extends over 15 amino acids. Per the germline V gene, CDR1 is SNHLY and CDR2 is FYNNEI. The CDR3 loop reads CASSEVGLPTETQYF. CDR3 nucleotides: TGTGCCAGCAGTGAGGTGGGACTCCCCACAGAGACCCAGTACTTC.

The V gene is TRBV20-1, the J gene TRBJ2-5; D possibly corresponds to TRBD2 (5 bases). Germline CDR1 and CDR2: DFQATT and SNEGSKA (reference sequence). V lost 5 bases and J 4 bases, leaving 8 bases between the germline ends. This CDR3 comprises 11 residues. CDR3 loop: CSARAGETQYF. For the CDR3, the DNA is TGCAGTGCTCGGGCGGGAGAGACCCAGTACTTC.

The rearrangement joins TRBV4-3 to TRBJ1-4; TRBD1 agrees at 7 bases. The CDR3 extends over 15 amino acids. The germline V gene has CDR1 LGHNA and CDR2 YSLEER. J gave up 4 bases and V 4 bases, and 6 bases lay outside the gene matches. CDR3: CASSPRQGNNEKLFF. For the CDR3, the DNA is TGCGCCAGCAGCCCGCGACAGGGTAATAATGAAAAACTGTTTTTT.

The CDR3 region has the DNA TGTGCCAGTACAACTTCAGGGGGGGGCGAGCAGTACTTC. Its protein is CASTTSGGGEQYF. J is TRBJ2-7 and V is TRBV19; the D gene could be TRBD1 or TRBD2 (7 bases each). This CDR3 has 13 residues. Per germline, CDR1 LNHDA and CDR2 SQIVND (reference sequence). V was cut by 7 bases and J by 6 bases, with 16 bases left in between.

The chain carries TRBV29-1 and TRBJ1-4; D not certain. The V end was cut by 6 bases, the J end by 7 bases, with 12 bases between. This CDR3 spans 12 amino acids. CDR1 SQVTM and CDR2 ANQGSEA come from the germline V gene. CDR3 residues: CSVNVLGEKLFF. CDR3 coding DNA: TGCAGCGTAAACGTACTGGGTGAAAAACTGTTTTTT.

The rearrangement links TRBV3-1 (or the pseudogene TRBV3-2) to TRBJ1-1; D not resolved. The germline gives CDR1 LGHDT, CDR2 YNNKEL (reference sequence). Trimming removed 5 bases from V and 4 bases from J, with 11 bases in between. The CDR3 sequence is 13 residues long. As DNA, the CDR3 is TGTGCCAGCAGCTGGTCCCAGAGCACTGAAGCTTTCTTT. Amino acids: CASSWSQSTEAFF.

This chain joins TRBV10-3 and TRBJ2-1; D is unclear. The V end lost 0 bases, the J end lost 6 bases, and 6 bases lay between the germline ends. Germline-derived CDR1 and CDR2 are ENHRY and SYGVKD. This CDR3 contains 13 residues. The CDR3 sequence is CAISESRSNEQFF. CDR3 coding DNA: TGTGCCATCAGTGAGTCGCGGAGCAATGAGCAGTTCTTC.

Written as DNA, the CDR3 is TGTGCCAGCAGCTTAGTCTCCGAGAGTACTGAAGCTTTCTTT. It yields the protein CASSLVSESTEAFF. The rearrangement uses TRBV7-3 and TRBJ1-1; D not resolved. V was shortened by 2 bases and J by 5 bases, with 12 bases between the two germline ends. The CDR3 spans 14 residues. Germline lookup yields CDR1 SGHTA and CDR2 FQGTGA.

This clone is a singleton in its sample. CDR3 nucleotides: TGTGCCAGCTCACCAGAAACAGTTGCTGCCCAGGAGACCCAGTACTTC. Amino acid sequence: CASSPETVAAQETQYF. The chain combines TRBV18 with TRBJ2-5, with no clear D. V shed 2 bases and J shed 5 bases, with 18 bases lying between them. The CDR3 consists of 16 residues. Germline CDR1 KGHSH, CDR2 LQKENI.

The V and J genes are TRBV5-6 and TRBJ2-1; 7 bases are shared with TRBD1. V lost 3 bases and J lost 5; bases outside the gene matches: 2. The CDR3 spans 13 residues. CDR1 and CDR2 (germline): SGHDT, YYEEEE. CDR3 in amino acids: CASSSGGHNEQFF. In nucleotides, the CDR3 is TGTGCCAGCAGCTCAGGGGGACACAATGAGCAGTTCTTC.

The chain couples TRBV7-2 to TRBJ1-2; D is unclear. Deletions cut 5 bases from V and 6 bases from J, with 16 bases between. The CDR3 spans 14 residues. From germline, CDR1 is SGHTA and CDR2 FQGNSA. This CDR3 is CASSPFRRQDGYTF. The CDR3 coding sequence is TGTGCCAGCAGCCCCTTCAGAAGGCAGGATGGCTACACCTTC.

This clone was counted once. This rearrangement joins TRBV29-1 to TRBJ2-3; maybe TRBD2 (6 bases). Trimming pared 4 bases from V and 0 bases from J, leaving 11 bases between. From germline, CDR1 is SQVTM and CDR2 ANQGSEA. This CDR3 is 14 amino acids long. CDR3 in amino acids: CSVVGEVSTDTQYF. In nucleotides, the CDR3 is TGCAGCGTTGTTGGGGAGGTTAGCACAGATACGCAGTATTTT.

The chain uses TRBV5-6 and TRBJ1-6; a weak D match, TRBD1 (6 bases). Deletions cut 4 bases from V and 0 bases from J, with 14 bases between. CDR3 length: 17 residues. Germline CDR1 is SGHDT and CDR2 is YYEEEE. CDR3 loop: CASSVYRASSYNSPLHF. The CDR3 DNA follows: TGTGCCAGCAGCGTTTACAGGGCTAGCTCCTATAATTCACCCCTCCACTTT.

This rearrangement joins TRBV18 to TRBJ1-1; 9 bases fit TRBD1. V lost 3 bases, J lost 4 bases, and 9 bases stayed unmatched. Per germline, CDR1 KGHSH and CDR2 LQKENI. This CDR3 contains 16 residues. CDR3: CASSPGTGRFGTEAFF. The CDR3 nucleotides are TGTGCCAGCTCACCCGGGACAGGGAGGTTCGGCACTGAAGCTTTCTTT.

This chain uses TRBV6-2 or TRBV6-3 with TRBJ2-1, with TRBD1 matching 7 bases. The CDR3 has 14 residues. V lost 4 bases to trimming and J lost 10 bases; unmatched junction nucleotides: 10. Germline lookup yields CDR1 MNHEY and CDR2 SVGEGT. The CDR3, as DNA: TGTGCCAGCAGTTGGTACAGGGGCCCCCAAGAGCAGTTCTTC. Encoded protein: CASSWYRGPQEQFF.

The J gene is TRBJ1-4, the V gene TRBV9; tentative D call: TRBD1 (5 bases). V was trimmed by 3 bases and J by 4 bases, leaving 13 bases between them. Germline V gene sequence: CDR1 SGDLS, CDR2 YYNGEE. CDR3 length: 15 amino acids. The CDR3 protein is CASSGRPGINEKLFF. In DNA, the CDR3 is TGTGCCAGCAGCGGAAGGCCAGGGATTAATGAAAAACTGTTTTTT.

V is TRBV4-2 and J is TRBJ1-2, with 10 nucleotides matching TRBD1. Germline trimming cut 1 base from V and 5 bases from J; bases unmatched to any gene: 10. CDR1 is LGHNA, CDR2 YNFKEQ, per germline. This CDR3 has 17 amino acids. CDR3 amino acids: CASSQVFPDRGSYGYTF. The CDR3, as DNA: TGTGCCAGCAGCCAAGTCTTCCCGGACAGGGGGTCTTATGGCTACACCTTC.

The V gene is TRBV27, the J gene TRBJ2-7; D is unclear. The V gene lost 3 bases and the J gene lost 2 bases, with 11 bases spanning the gap. The CDR3 is 14 residues long. Germline values: CDR1 MNHEY, CDR2 SMNVEV (reference sequence). CDR3 region: CASSFSAGPYEQYF. CDR3 coding DNA: TGTGCCAGCAGTTTCTCGGCAGGTCCCTACGAGCAGTACTTC.

This chain uses TRBV2 with TRBJ2-3, with 7 bases that match TRBD1. The CDR3 totals 15 residues. Germline V lookup: CDR1 SNHLY, CDR2 FYNNEI. Trimming removed 6 bases from V and 0 bases from J; junction bases left unmatched: 6. The CDR3 sequence is CASRGRGPSTDTQYF. Written as DNA, the CDR3 is TGTGCCAGCAGAGGTAGGGGGCCTAGCACAGATACGCAGTATTTT.

This chain joins TRBV7-3 and TRBJ2-2; no reliable D call. Germline lookup yields CDR1 SGHTA and CDR2 FQGTGA. The CDR3 runs to 17 residues. Trimming removed 0 bases at V and 3 bases at J, with 14 bases between. CDR3: CASSLTSFLEYTGELFF. CDR3 sequence (DNA): TGTGCCAGCAGCTTAACTAGCTTCCTCGAATACACCGGGGAGCTGTTTTTT. The entire variable domain, with the rest obtained from reference TRBV7-3 and TRBJ2-2, is as follows: GAGVSQTPSNKVTEKGKYVELRCDPISGHTALYWYRQSLGQGPEFLIYFQGTGAADDSGLPNDRFFAVRPEGSVSTLKIQRTERGDSAVYLCASSLTSFLEYTGELFFGEGSRLTVL.

The chain is built from TRBV11-2 and TRBJ2-3; 7 nucleotides line up with TRBD1. The germline gives CDR1 SGHAT, CDR2 FQNNGV. This CDR3 has 14 residues. V was pared by 1 base and J by 10 bases, with 8 bases of the junction left unmatched. CDR3 residues: CASSLVFVGQPQYF. The CDR3 DNA reads TGTGCCAGCAGCTTAGTCTTCGTGGGACAGCCGCAGTATTTT.

This sequence joins TRBV10-3 and TRBJ2-7; TRBD2 agrees at 11 bases. Trimming cost V 4 bases and J 5 bases; bases outside gene matches: 4. CDR1 ENHRY and CDR2 SYGVKD come from the germline V gene. The CDR3 is 14 residues long. The CDR3 DNA is TGTGCCATCAGTGGTATGGGACTAGCGGACGAGCAGTACTTC. Translating gives CAISGMGLADEQYF.

This clone was seen just once. The chain couples TRBV6-5 to TRBJ1-2, with D possibly being TRBD1 (5 bases). This CDR3 spans 14 amino acids. Germline V gene sequence: CDR1 MNHEY, CDR2 SVGAGI. V dropped 3 bases and J dropped 2 bases, with 10 bases sitting between them. CDR3 loop: CASSYGGENYGYTF. The CDR3 region has the DNA TGTGCCAGCAGTTATGGGGGGGAGAACTATGGCTACACCTTC.

The V call is TRBV4-1, the J call TRBJ2-3, with 9 bases identical to TRBD2. Germline loops: CDR1 MGHRA, CDR2 YSYEKL. The CDR3 runs 19 residues. Trimming removed 1 base from V and 6 bases from J; junction bases left unmatched: 17. The CDR3 coding sequence is TGCGCCAGCAGCCAAGCCCCCCTAGCGGGATCAACCAATTTGGATACGCAGTATTTT. Protein sequence: CASSQAPLAGSTNLDTQYF.

The J gene is TRBJ1-6, the V gene TRBV3-1 (or the pseudogene TRBV3-2); 9 bases are a match to TRBD1. CDR1 and CDR2 from the germline V gene are LGHDT and YNNKEL (reference sequence). The V and J ends lost 4 bases and 7 bases, in that order; junction bases with no gene match: 2. The length of the CDR3 is 14 residues. Here the CDR3 DNA reads TGTGCCAGCAGCCCAGGACAGGGGAATTCACCCCTCCACTTT. The encoded protein is CASSPGQGNSPLHF.